The next 2 T cell receptor beta chains were all read from a single sample in a study of T cell changes during pregnancy in multiple sclerosis. Profiled with immunoSEQ multiplex PCR; TCRdb holds only in-frame clones, not every one. The sample consists of about 23,000 clones, around 89% of them appearing once. The specimen was CD8+ T cells from peripheral blood mononuclear cells, collected in the first trimester of pregnancy. The receptors shown here come from a female donor with multiple sclerosis, enrolled in a pregnancy study.

This chain links TRBV6-5 with TRBJ1-2; no clear D gene. The CDR3 runs to 13 residues. V lost 4 bases, J lost 5 bases, and 11 bases lay in between. CDR1 MNHEY and CDR2 SVGAGI come from the germline V gene. The CDR3 coding sequence is TGTGCCAGCAGTTTGGGAGCGGTGTATGGCTACACCTTC. It is translated as CASSLGAVYGYTF.

The gene calls are TRBV13 and TRBJ1-1; D ambiguous. The CDR3 totals 13 residues. Germline V gene sequence: CDR1 PRHDT, CDR2 FYEKMQ (reference sequence). With 1 base removed from V and 1 base from J, the gap between germline ends came to 4 bases. CDR3 in DNA: TGTGCCAGCAGCTTAGCCCAGAACACTGAAGCTTTCTTT. It encodes CASSLAQNTEAFF.